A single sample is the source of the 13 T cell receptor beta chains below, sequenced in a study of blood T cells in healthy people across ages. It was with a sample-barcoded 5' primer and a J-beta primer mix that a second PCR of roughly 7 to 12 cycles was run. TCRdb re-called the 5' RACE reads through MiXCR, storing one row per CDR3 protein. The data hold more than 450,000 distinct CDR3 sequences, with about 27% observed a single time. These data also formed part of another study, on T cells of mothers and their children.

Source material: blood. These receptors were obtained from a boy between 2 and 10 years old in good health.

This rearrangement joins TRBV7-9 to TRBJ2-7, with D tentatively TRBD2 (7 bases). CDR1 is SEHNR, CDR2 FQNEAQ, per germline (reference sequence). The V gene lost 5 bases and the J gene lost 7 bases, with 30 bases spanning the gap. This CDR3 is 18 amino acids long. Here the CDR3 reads CASSLGTLIGPRGREQYF. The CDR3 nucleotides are TGTGCCAGCAGCCTCGGGACACTTATCGGCCCGCGGGGGAGGGAGCAGTACTTC.

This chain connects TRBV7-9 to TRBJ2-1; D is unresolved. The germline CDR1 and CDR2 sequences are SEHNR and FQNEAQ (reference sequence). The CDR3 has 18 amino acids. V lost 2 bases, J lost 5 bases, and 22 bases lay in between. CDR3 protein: CASSLFPGPTKPHNEQFF. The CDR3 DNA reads TGTGCCAGCAGCTTATTCCCCGGGCCCACCAAACCCCACAATGAGCAGTTCTTC. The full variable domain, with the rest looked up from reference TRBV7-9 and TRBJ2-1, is DTGVSQNPRHKITKRGQNVTFRCDPISEHNRLYWYRQTLGQGPEFLTYFQNEAQLEKSRLLSDRFSAERPKGSFSTLEIQRTEQGDSAMYLCASSLFPGPTKPHNEQFFGPGTRLTVL.

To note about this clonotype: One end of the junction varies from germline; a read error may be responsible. CDR3 protein: CASRSGQGHTIYF. DNA for the CDR3: TGTGCCAGCAGGTCGGGACAGGGCCACACTATATATTTT. The chain joins TRBV6-5 to TRBJ1-3; 9 bases fit TRBD1. CDR3 length: 13 amino acids. Germline values: CDR1 MNHEY, CDR2 SVGAGI.

This CDR3 reads CASSLTSDSEAFF. DNA of the CDR3: TGTGCCAGCAGCTTAACTTCGGACAGTGAAGCTTTCTTT. The rearrangement uses TRBV7-3 and TRBJ1-1; TRBD1 is a possible D gene (6 bases). The CDR3 runs to 13 residues. Per the germline V gene, CDR1 is SGHTA and CDR2 is FQGTGA. Trimming stripped 0 bases from V and 7 bases from J, with 9 bases between. Full variable domain (missing parts from reference TRBV7-3 and TRBJ1-1): GAGVSQTPSNKVTEKGKYVELRCDPISGHTALYWYRQSLGQGPEFLIYFQGTGAADDSGLPNDRFFAVRPEGSVSTLKIQRTERGDSAVYLCASSLTSDSEAFFGQGTRLTVV.

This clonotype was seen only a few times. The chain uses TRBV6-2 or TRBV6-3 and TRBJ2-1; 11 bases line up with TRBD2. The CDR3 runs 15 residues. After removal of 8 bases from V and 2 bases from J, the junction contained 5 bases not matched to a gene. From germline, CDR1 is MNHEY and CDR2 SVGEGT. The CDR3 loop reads CASGLAGGPYNEQFF. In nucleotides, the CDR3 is TGTGCCAGCGGATTAGCGGGAGGGCCCTACAATGAGCAGTTCTTC.

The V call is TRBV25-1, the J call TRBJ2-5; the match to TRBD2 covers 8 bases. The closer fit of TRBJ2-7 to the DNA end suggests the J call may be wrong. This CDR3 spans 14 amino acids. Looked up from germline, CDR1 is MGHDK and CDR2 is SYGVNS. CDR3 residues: CASSRGLADYEQYF. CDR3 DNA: TGTGCCAGCAGCCGTGGACTAGCTGACTACGAGCAGTACTTC.

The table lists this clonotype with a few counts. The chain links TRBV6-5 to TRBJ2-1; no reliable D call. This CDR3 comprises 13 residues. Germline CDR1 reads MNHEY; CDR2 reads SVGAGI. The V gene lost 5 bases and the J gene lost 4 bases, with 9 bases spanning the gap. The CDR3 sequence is CASSAGRYNEQFF. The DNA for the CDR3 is TGTGCCAGCAGTGCAGGAAGGTACAATGAGCAGTTCTTC.

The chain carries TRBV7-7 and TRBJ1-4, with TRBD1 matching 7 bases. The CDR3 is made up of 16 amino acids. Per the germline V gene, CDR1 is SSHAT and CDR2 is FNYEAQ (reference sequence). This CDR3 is CAILPTGITTNEKLFF. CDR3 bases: TGTGCTATACTTCCGACAGGGATCACAACTAATGAAAAACTGTTTTTT.

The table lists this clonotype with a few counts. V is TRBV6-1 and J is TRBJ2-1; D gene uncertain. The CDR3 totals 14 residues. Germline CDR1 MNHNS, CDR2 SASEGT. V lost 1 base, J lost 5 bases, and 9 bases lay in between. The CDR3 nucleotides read TGTGCCAGCAGTGAAGGGCCACTCAACAATGAGCAGTTCTTC. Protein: CASSEGPLNNEQFF.

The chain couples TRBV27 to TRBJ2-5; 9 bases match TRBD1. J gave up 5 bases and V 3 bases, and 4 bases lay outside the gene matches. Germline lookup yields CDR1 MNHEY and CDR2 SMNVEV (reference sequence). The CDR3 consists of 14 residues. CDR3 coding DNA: TGTGCCAGCAGTTTCCGAGACAGGGGGGAGACCCAGTACTTC. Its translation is CASSFRDRGETQYF.

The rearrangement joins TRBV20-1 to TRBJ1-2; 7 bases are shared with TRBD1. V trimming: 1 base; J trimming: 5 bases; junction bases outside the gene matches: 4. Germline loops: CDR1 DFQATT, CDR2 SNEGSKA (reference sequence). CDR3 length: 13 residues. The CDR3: CSARAPGGYGYTF. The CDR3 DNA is TGCAGTGCTAGAGCCCCAGGGGGTTATGGCTACACCTTC.

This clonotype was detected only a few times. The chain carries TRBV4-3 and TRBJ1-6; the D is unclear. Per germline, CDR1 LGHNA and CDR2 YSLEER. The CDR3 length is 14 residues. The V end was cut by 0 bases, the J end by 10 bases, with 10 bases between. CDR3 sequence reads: CASSQDYRVSPLHF. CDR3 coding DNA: TGCGCCAGCAGCCAAGATTATAGGGTCTCACCCCTCCACTTT.

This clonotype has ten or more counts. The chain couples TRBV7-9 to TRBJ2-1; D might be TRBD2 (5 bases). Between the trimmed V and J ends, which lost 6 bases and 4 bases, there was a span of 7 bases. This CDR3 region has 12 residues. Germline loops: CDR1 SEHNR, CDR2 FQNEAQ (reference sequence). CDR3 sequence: CASSTGYNEQFF. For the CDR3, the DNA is TGTGCCAGCAGTACGGGGTACAATGAGCAGTTCTTC. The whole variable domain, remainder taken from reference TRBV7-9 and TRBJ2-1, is DTGVSQNPRHKITKRGQNVTFRCDPISEHNRLYWYRQTLGQGPEFLTYFQNEAQLEKSRLLSDRFSAERPKGSFSTLEIQRTEQGDSAMYLCASSTGYNEQFFGPGTRLTVL.